This TCR beta chain was sequenced in a study of blood T cell repertoires in COVID-19. Study-wide background: Material from acute and convalescent COVID-19 was sourced from the United States, Italy and Spain. PBMCs, B-cell-depleted T cells, or T cells were the source of the cDNA or gDNA that made up the material.

This CDR3 has 18 residues. From germline, CDR1 is MNHEY and CDR2 SVGEGT. The V and J ends lost 2 bases and 4 bases respectively, with 23 bases between them. The assay was immunoSEQ multiplex PCR, and TCRdb's table has in-frame clones only and misses some. The sample carries about 150,000 clones, roughly 82% recorded once. The rearrangement uses TRBV6-2 or TRBV6-3 and TRBJ2-5, with D maybe TRBD2 (6 bases). The specimen sequenced was peripheral blood. The TCR was taken from a man aged 70-80 years with acute or convalescent COVID-19. CDR3 region: CASSYRPQVMGGAETQYF. The CDR3 DNA reads TGTGCCAGCAGTTACCGCCCCCAGGTTATGGGGGGTGCAGAGACCCAGTACTTC.